The clone carrying this T cell receptor beta chain was observed a handful of times. The source of the sample is a study of T-cell reconstitution after alpha-beta-depleted transplantation in children. After removal of 3 bases from V and 3 bases from J, the junction contained 4 bases not matched to a gene. The CDR3 loop spans 15 amino acids. The library targeted TCRbeta and was prepared with unique molecular identifiers. TCRdb reprocessed the PCR reads via MiXCR and lists one record per CDR3 protein. The repertoire includes a few hundred thousand distinct CDR3 sequences, around 9.6% of them detected once, and roughly a tenth sits in the top ten.

The chain recombines TRBV12-3 or TRBV12-4 with TRBJ1-3; 8 nucleotides agree with TRBD1. This TCR derives from a human donor who donated a stem cell graft to a child with SCID. The source was PBMCs from the stem cell graft donor, collected from the stem cell graft. For the CDR3, the DNA is TGTGCCAGCAGTTTCACAGGGGGAAGTGGAAACACCATATATTTT. Translating gives CASSFTGGSGNTIYF.